This section outlines one T cell receptor (beta chain) sequence together with its context. Its antigen remains unknown. This record belongs to a study of cytotoxic CD8 clonotypes in ibrutinib-treated CLL. The study's findings and limits: Clonality rose at ibrutinib response and fell back toward baseline at progression.

TCR beta libraries used about 2.2 micrograms of genomic DNA from cryopreserved PBMCs. Trimming pared 0 bases from V and 7 bases from J, leaving 12 bases between. The CDR3 is 14 amino acids. From germline, CDR1 is MNHEY and CDR2 SMNVEV (reference sequence). Sequencing used immunoSEQ multiplex PCR; TCRdb keeps in-frame clones, though not all of them. The data hold about 40,000 clones, with about three quarters observed a single time. The sequence was collected from a human donor with chronic lymphocytic leukemia. The sample was PBMCs, taken at disease progression, from a patient treated with ibrutinib. The rearrangement links TRBV27 to TRBJ1-2; possible D gene TRBD1, 6 bases. The CDR3 sequence is CASSLSTGGVGYTF. CDR3 sequence (DNA): TGTGCCAGCAGTTTATCTACTGGGGGCGTTGGCTACACCTTC.